A single sample is the source of the 20 T cell receptor beta chains below, sequenced in a study of blood T cells in healthy people across ages. Together with a sample-barcoded 5' primer, a J-beta primer mix was included in a second PCR lasting about 6 to 11 cycles. TCRdb called the 5' RACE reads again in MiXCR, with one record for every CDR3 protein. This table has about 1.5 million distinct CDR3 sequences, roughly 43% appearing once. The sample comprised blood. The receptors derive from a woman between 18 and 29 years old in good health.

The CDR3 region has the DNA TGTGCCAGCAGCGAGACAGGCCGACTCTACAATGAGCAGTTCTTC. Translation: CASSETGRLYNEQFF. V usage is TRBV7-2 and J usage is TRBJ2-1; TRBD1 might be the D (6 bases). This CDR3 comprises 15 residues. Germline-derived CDR1 and CDR2 are SGHTA and FQGNSA. With 5 bases removed from V and 3 bases from J, the gap between germline ends came to 14 bases.

This clonotype was recorded once. V is TRBV18 and J is TRBJ2-1; 7 positions agree with TRBD2. TRBJ2-7 explains the end of the DNA better; the J call may be wrong. The CDR3 contains 14 residues. Germline V CDR1 and CDR2: KGHSH, LQKENI. The CDR3 region has the DNA TGTGCCAGCTCATCGGGACGGGACTACAATGAGCAGTACTTC. It codes for CASSSGRDYNEQYF.

The chain recombines TRBV2 with TRBJ1-1, with D uncertain. The CDR3 extends over 15 amino acids. Trimming removed 7 bases at V and 5 bases at J, with 20 bases between. The germline gives CDR1 SNHLY, CDR2 FYNNEI. The CDR3 bases are TGTGCCAGCATTGCCCGCCCAGGATCAGCGACTGAAGCTTTCTTT. Translating gives CASIARPGSATEAFF.

This clonotype was seen a handful of times. The V gene is TRBV6-5, the J gene TRBJ2-4; D gene unclear. CDR1 MNHEY and CDR2 SVGAGI come from the germline V gene. The CDR3 extends over 16 amino acids. Trimming stripped 6 bases from V and 0 bases from J, with 15 bases between. CDR3 residues: CASSTHLSLAKNIQYF. The CDR3, as DNA: TGTGCCAGCAGCACACACCTAAGCCTAGCCAAAAACATTCAGTACTTC.

CDR3 nucleotides: TGTGCCATCAGTGCCACCAGCGGGGGCCTTGTGACCGGGGAGCTGTTTTTT. Its translation: CAISATSGGLVTGELFF. The rearrangement links TRBV10-3 to TRBJ2-2; 8 bases fit TRBD2. CDR1 is ENHRY and CDR2 is SYGVKD in the germline V gene. Germline trimming cut 4 bases from V and 5 bases from J; bases unmatched to any gene: 12. The CDR3 contains 17 residues.

This clonotype was picked up one time. The chain is built from TRBV16 and TRBJ2-7; D gene unclear. V was shortened by 5 bases and J by 4 bases, with 12 bases between the two germline ends. In germline, CDR1 is KGHSY, CDR2 FQNENV. The CDR3 spans 13 residues. Written as DNA, the CDR3 is TGTGCCAGCAGCGCCCGGGTTCTATACGAGCAGTACTTC. As protein: CASSARVLYEQYF.

The chain combines TRBV27 with TRBJ2-3, with TRBD2 matching over 8 bases. CDR1 and CDR2 from the germline V gene are MNHEY and SMNVEV (reference sequence). This CDR3 is 17 amino acids long. V lost 5 bases, J lost 2 bases, and 12 bases stayed unmatched. CDR3 protein: CASSLKGAGGDTDTQYF. CDR3 nucleotide sequence: TGTGCCAGCAGTCTCAAGGGCGCGGGGGGAGACACAGATACGCAGTATTTT.

Notes on this clonotype: One end of the junction fails to match germline, which may point to a read error. This sequence joins TRBV27 and TRBJ2-3; a weak D match, TRBD2 (6 bases). Germline V CDR1 and CDR2: MNHEY, SMNVEV (reference sequence). The CDR3 covers 14 residues. CDR3 DNA sequence: TGTGCCGGCAGTTTAGCGGCTAGCACAGATACGCAGTATTTT. Translated: CAGSLAASTDTQYF.

The rearrangement uses TRBV2 and TRBJ1-2; TRBD1 might be the D (5 bases). Deletions cut 7 bases from V and 5 bases from J, with 20 bases between. Germline assignment: CDR1 SNHLY and CDR2 FYNNEI. This CDR3 comprises 15 residues. This chain's CDR3 is CASTAGTPFGYGYTF. CDR3 in DNA: TGTGCCAGCACCGCCGGGACCCCGTTTGGGTATGGCTACACCTTC.

V gene TRBV6-5 combines with J gene TRBJ2-1; D is unresolved. This CDR3 is 14 amino acids long. Trimming shortened V by 1 base and J by 5 bases, and 9 bases separated the two germline ends. In germline, CDR1 is MNHEY, CDR2 SVGAGI. Written as DNA, the CDR3 is TGTGCCAGCAGTTACTTCAAACGGAACAATGAGCAGTTCTTC. Protein: CASSYFKRNNEQFF.

The chain has TRBV25-1 and TRBJ2-1; D not resolved. This CDR3 is 15 amino acids long. Between the trimmed V and J ends, which lost 4 bases and 0 bases, there was a span of 10 bases. The V gene's germline CDR1 is MGHDK and CDR2 SYGVNS. Here the CDR3 reads CASSGVGVSYNEQFF. The CDR3 DNA reads as TGTGCCAGCAGTGGAGTTGGGGTCTCCTACAATGAGCAGTTCTTC.

V usage is TRBV28 and J usage is TRBJ1-2; D remains ambiguous. V gave up 6 bases and J gave up 0 bases, with 14 bases separating them. Germline assignment: CDR1 MDHEN and CDR2 SYDVKM. The CDR3 runs to 15 residues. The DNA of the CDR3 is TGTGCCAGCAGCAACAGAGCCGACACTAACTATGGCTACACCTTC. Protein sequence: CASSNRADTNYGYTF.

The count of this clonotype is one. A read error may account for a junction end that differs from germline. The rearrangement links TRBV7-2 to TRBJ2-4, with 9 bases lining up with TRBD2. CDR3 length: 13 residues. The germline gives CDR1 SGHTA, CDR2 FQGNSA. The CDR3 loop is CASGGRAGNSQYF. The CDR3 bases are TGTGCCAGTGGCGGGAGGGCGGGAAACAGTCAGTACTTC.

This chain connects TRBV13 to TRBJ2-5; D is possibly TRBD2 (6 bases). The ends were cut back, 2 bases at V and 2 bases at J, with 15 bases in the middle. From germline, CDR1 is PRHDT and CDR2 FYEKMQ (reference sequence). The CDR3 runs to 16 residues. The CDR3 DNA reads as TGTGCCAGCAGCTTAAGCGGGTTGGCAGCACAAGAGACCCAGTACTTC. It specifies CASSLSGLAAQETQYF.

The chain employs TRBV20-1 and TRBJ2-3; D may be TRBD2 (6 bases). Trimming removed 5 bases at V and 4 bases at J, with 16 bases between. The CDR3 is 14 residues long. Germline V CDR1 and CDR2: DFQATT, SNEGSKA (reference sequence). CDR3 nucleotides: TGCAGTGCTCATAGACTAGAGGGCTCAGATACGCAGTATTTT. It translates to CSAHRLEGSDTQYF.

This rearrangement joins TRBV7-2 to TRBJ1-1, with a possible D match to TRBD1 (6 bases). The germline V gene encodes CDR1 SGHTA and CDR2 FQGNSA. Trimming took off 1 base at V and 4 bases at J, with 13 bases between the two ends. There are 15 residues in the CDR3. In DNA form, the CDR3 reads TGTGCCAGCAGCTTAGGATCGAGGGGGGGCACTGAAGCTTTCTTT. It codes for CASSLGSRGGTEAFF.

This chain connects TRBV4-1 to TRBJ1-2; TRBD1 agrees at 7 bases. Losses at the gene ends were 3 bases for V and 4 bases for J; bases not matched to a gene: 14. This CDR3 region has 17 residues. CDR1 is MGHRA, CDR2 YSYEKL, per germline. Here the CDR3 DNA reads TGCGCCAGCAGCCACCAGCTGACAGGGCCCGGGCGCTATGGCTACACCTTC. Translating it yields CASSHQLTGPGRYGYTF.

V usage is TRBV27 and J usage is TRBJ2-1; D is ambiguous. This CDR3 region has 13 residues. V dropped 8 bases and J dropped 6 bases, with 14 bases sitting between them. Germline-derived CDR1 and CDR2 are MNHEY and SMNVEV (reference sequence). The CDR3 DNA sequence: TGTGCCAGCGCCTCTCGGAGAGGCAATGAGCAGTTCTTC. It yields the protein CASASRRGNEQFF.

The rearrangement links TRBV7-9 to TRBJ1-2; a possible D gene is TRBD1 (5 bases). The length of the CDR3 is 14 residues. In germline, CDR1 is SEHNR, CDR2 FQNEAQ (reference sequence). The germline V and J ends were trimmed by 3 bases and 4 bases, with 12 bases remaining between them. In DNA, the CDR3 is TGTGCCAGCAGCTTGGGGACGTACTCCTATGGCTACACCTTC. Amino acid sequence: CASSLGTYSYGYTF.

This clonotype has a handful of counts. The V gene is TRBV12-3 or TRBV12-4, the J gene TRBJ1-2, with D possibly being TRBD1 (5 bases). V dropped 5 bases and J dropped 8 bases, with 12 bases sitting between them. The CDR3 is 12 residues long. CDR3 loop: CASSPTGKGYTF. DNA of the CDR3: TGTGCCAGCAGTCCTACAGGAAAAGGCTACACCTTC.